This T cell receptor beta chain was captured by sequencing in a study of monozygotic twins with inflammatory bowel disease. TCRdb re-called the 5' RACE reads and gives one entry per CDR3 protein, without DNA. The repertoire table contains 300,000 to 350,000 distinct CDR3 sequences. Germline loops: CDR1 SGHRS, CDR2 YFSETQ. The CDR3 is made up of 13 amino acids. The clonotype comes from a human donor with ulcerative colitis or Crohn's disease, or a healthy co-twin of an affected twin (not recorded which). The material sequenced was blood. The chain has TRBV5-1 and TRBJ2-5. This CDR3 is CASSVGQEETQYF. Full variable domain (outside the CDR3, taken from reference TRBV5-1 and TRBJ2-5): KAGVTQTPRYLIKTRGQQVTLSCSPISGHRSVSWYQQTPGQGLQFLFEYFSETQRNKGNFPGRFSGRQFSNSRSEMNVSTLELGDSALYLCASSVGQEETQYFGPGTRLLVL.